This T cell receptor beta chain derives from a study of metastatic and nonmetastatic thyroid tumors. This clone occurred many times. The sample contains more than one DNA sequence encoding this CDR3. Thyroid surgery was performed in patients who had received no treatment beforehand. V was cut by 5 bases and J by 3 bases, with 7 bases left in between. This CDR3 is built from 13 residues. CDR1 and CDR2 from the germline V gene are KGHDR and SFDVKD. MiXCR re-clonotyped the PCR reads for TCRdb. The table lists 22,000 or so clones, 11% of them singletons. The sequencing sample was made of blood. The chain employs TRBV24-1 and TRBJ1-5, with D perhaps matching TRBD1 (6 bases). The source of this sequence is a female donor with papillary thyroid cancer or a benign thyroid nodule (not recorded which). Some clones in this sample may be carry-over from other donors' samples. The CDR3 bases are TGTGCCACCAGTGCAGGGGACAATCAGCCCCAGCATTTT. Its translation is CATSAGDNQPQHF.